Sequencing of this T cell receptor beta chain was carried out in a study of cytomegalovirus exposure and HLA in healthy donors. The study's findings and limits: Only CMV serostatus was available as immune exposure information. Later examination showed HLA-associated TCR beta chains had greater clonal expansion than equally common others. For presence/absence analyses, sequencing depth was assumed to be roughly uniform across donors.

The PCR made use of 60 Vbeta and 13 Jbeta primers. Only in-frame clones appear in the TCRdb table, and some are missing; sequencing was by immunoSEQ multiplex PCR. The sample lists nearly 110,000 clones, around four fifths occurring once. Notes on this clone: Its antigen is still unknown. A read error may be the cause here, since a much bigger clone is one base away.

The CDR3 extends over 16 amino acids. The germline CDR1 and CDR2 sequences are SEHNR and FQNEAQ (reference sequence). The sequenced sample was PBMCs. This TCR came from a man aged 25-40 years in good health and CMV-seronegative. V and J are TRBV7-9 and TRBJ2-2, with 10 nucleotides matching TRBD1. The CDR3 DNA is TGTTCCAGCAGCACCAGACAGGGGGCTGGCACCGGGGAGCTGTTTTTT. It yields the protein CSSSTRQGAGTGELFF.